The sample holds many counts of the clone carrying this TCR beta chain. Its target is not known. A patient was excluded if there was uncontrolled infection, other autoimmune disease, pregnancy or lactation. This record belongs to a study of T cells in Graves' hyperthyroidism and ophthalmopathy. Findings of the study overall: In blood, most of the thyroid clonotypes expanded above 0.001 were also present.

Amplification of TCR beta CDR3 regions was performed using RNA transcripts as template. During a first-round RT-PCR of the TCR CDR3, the HTBI primer set was used. TCRdb reprocessed the multiplex PCR reads with MiXCR, giving one entry per CDR3 protein. The data contain over 650,000 distinct CDR3 sequences, over 15% of them singletons. The CDR3 loop spans 14 amino acids. The V gene lost 5 bases and the J gene lost 3 bases, with 14 bases spanning the gap. CDR1 is SEHNR, CDR2 FQNEAQ, per germline (reference sequence). The receptor's source is a man between 18 and 29 years old with Graves' hyperthyroidism. V usage is TRBV7-9 and J usage is TRBJ2-7; D ambiguous. The sample was blood. In DNA form, the CDR3 reads TGTGCCAGCAGCCTAGATGCCACCTACTACGAGCAGTACTTC. This codes for CASSLDATYYEQYF.